A single sample is the source of the 2 T cell receptor beta chains below, sequenced in a study of T cells in Graves' hyperthyroidism and ophthalmopathy. What was amplified from RNA transcripts were TCR beta CDR3 regions. Carried out on the TCR CDR3, a first-round RT-PCR used the HTBI primer set. MiXCR, applied by TCRdb to the multiplex PCR reads, yields one record per CDR3 protein. The sample lists some 300,000 distinct CDR3 sequences, roughly an eighth occurring once. Sequenced sample: blood. Every receptor here comes from a woman aged 35 to 49 with Graves' hyperthyroidism.

This clonotype was picked up many times. The chain uses TRBV12-3 or TRBV12-4 and TRBJ1-2, with TRBD1 matching over 8 bases. This CDR3 has 14 residues. J lost 3 bases, V lost 5 bases, and 5 bases had no gene match. CDR3 amino acids: CASSRQGADYGYTF. CDR3 bases: TGTGCCAGCAGTCGCCAGGGGGCCGACTATGGCTACACCTTC.

The gene calls are TRBV5-5 and TRBJ1-1; 10 nucleotides line up with TRBD1. The CDR3 has 15 residues. The germline V gene has CDR1 SGHKS and CDR2 YYEKEE (reference sequence). With 2 bases clipped from V and 5 bases from J, the junction kept 6 bases outside the gene matches. This chain's CDR3 is CASSFLTGGETEAFF. For the CDR3, the DNA is TGTGCCAGCAGCTTCCTGACAGGGGGCGAAACTGAAGCTTTCTTT.